This note documents a single T cell receptor (beta chain) sequence. This specimen comes from a study of blood T cell repertoires in COVID-19. Across the study: In each case, the material was cDNA or gDNA derived from T cells, B-cell-depleted T cells, or PBMCs.

This table comes from immunoSEQ multiplex PCR, and its TCRdb copy is limited to in-frame clones, with some not included. The sample consists of under 200,000 clones, 70% to 85% of them appearing once. The germline gives CDR1 SNHLY, CDR2 FYNNEI. With 2 bases clipped from V and 7 bases from J, the junction kept 5 bases outside the gene matches. The CDR3 is made up of 15 amino acids. The source is a man in his 60s who had recovered from COVID-19. The J gene is TRBJ1-2, the V gene TRBV2, with 12 positions matching TRBD1. Source material: peripheral blood. The CDR3 spells CASSEWDRGHGGYTF. Written as DNA, the CDR3 is TGTGCCAGCAGTGAATGGGACAGGGGGCATGGTGGCTACACCTTC.